The T cell receptor (beta chain) described here comes from a study of T-cell reconstitution after alpha-beta-depleted transplantation in children. A TCRbeta library incorporating unique molecular identifiers was prepared. Using its own MiXCR run on the PCR reads, TCRdb lists one record per CDR3 protein. The sample shows more than 120,000 distinct CDR3 sequences, 8.8% of them seen only once. This clonotype has ten or more counts. The input for sequencing was PBMCs, mostly from graft donor cells, taken 180 days after TCRalphabeta/CD19-depleted stem cell transplant. The sequence derives from a female patient aged 2 to 10 who had a stem cell transplant for congenital amegakaryocytic thrombocytopenia, so the T cells may come from the graft donor.

CDR3 residues: CASSLSGELFF. The CDR3 coding sequence is TGTGCCAGCAGTTTGTCTGGGGAGCTGTTTTTT. The V call is TRBV12-3 or TRBV12-4, the J call TRBJ2-2; no clear D gene. V was cut by 3 bases and J by 8 bases, with 4 bases left in between. This CDR3 spans 11 amino acids.